These 9 T cell receptor beta chains were sequenced from one sample in a study of blood T cell repertoires in COVID-19. Method: immunoSEQ multiplex PCR; TCRdb's copy keeps in-frame clones and lacks some. This table holds about 170,000 clones, approximately 84% found once. The sequenced sample consisted of peripheral blood. The receptors were gathered from a man in his forties who had recovered from COVID-19.

The rearrangement uses TRBV27 and TRBJ2-1, with D uncertain. Per the germline V gene, CDR1 is MNHEY and CDR2 is SMNVEV (reference sequence). This CDR3 is 13 amino acids long. Trimming removed 2 bases at V and 4 bases at J, with 6 bases between. Here the CDR3 reads CASSLGRYNEQFF. CDR3 nucleotide sequence: TGTGCCAGCAGTTTAGGCAGATACAATGAGCAGTTCTTC.

The rearrangement joins TRBV18 to TRBJ2-7; the D gene is possibly TRBD1 (6 bases). The germline gives CDR1 KGHSH, CDR2 LQKENI. CDR3 length: 13 residues. Trimming removed 6 bases from V and 0 bases from J, with 9 bases in between. CDR3 in amino acids: CASSLDSSYEQYF. The CDR3 coding sequence is TGTGCCAGCTCGCTGGACAGCTCCTACGAGCAGTACTTC.

The genes are TRBV9 and TRBJ2-1; TRBD1 is a possible D gene (6 bases). In germline, CDR1 is SGDLS, CDR2 YYNGEE. The CDR3 is made up of 15 amino acids. V shed 3 bases and J shed 4 bases, with 14 bases lying between them. The DNA of the CDR3 is TGTGCCAGCAGCGCTACGGGACATCGGTACAATGAGCAGTTCTTC. Translation: CASSATGHRYNEQFF.

This clone was detected only once. The sample contains more than one DNA sequence encoding this CDR3. V gene TRBV7-9 combines with J gene TRBJ1-6; the match to TRBD1 covers 7 bases. Trimming at V came to 3 bases and at J to 6 bases, leaving 2 bases not matched to a gene. The germline gives CDR1 SEHNR, CDR2 FQNEAQ (reference sequence). The CDR3 is 14 amino acids. CDR3 sequence (DNA): TGTGCCAGCAGCTTGGGACAGCCTAATTCACCCCTCCACTTT. This sequence encodes CASSLGQPNSPLHF.

The chain has TRBV7-2 and TRBJ2-7, with D tentatively TRBD2 (5 bases). V shed 1 base and J shed 0 bases, with 13 bases lying between them. The CDR3 contains 16 residues. In germline, CDR1 is SGHTA, CDR2 FQGNSA. The chain's CDR3 is CASSLELGSSSYEQYF. The CDR3 region has the DNA TGTGCCAGCAGCTTAGAACTAGGTAGCAGCTCCTACGAGCAGTACTTC. Drawing the rest from reference TRBV7-2 and TRBJ2-7, the complete variable domain is GAGVSQSPSNKVTEKGKDVELRCDPISGHTALYWYRQSLGQGLEFLIYFQGNSAPDKSGLPSDRFSAERTGGSVSTLTIQRTQQEDSAVYLCASSLELGSSSYEQYFGPGTRLTVT.

This clone was counted between two and nine times. The chain is built from TRBV6-5 and TRBJ1-2, with 7 bases that match TRBD1. With V trimmed by 8 bases and J by 4 bases, 10 bases remained unmatched. CDR3 size: 14 residues. The germline gives CDR1 MNHEY, CDR2 SVGAGI. CDR3 in DNA: TGTGCCAGCTCCAAGACAGGGTCGGGCTATGGCTACACCTTC. Translated: CASSKTGSGYGYTF.

The rearrangement uses TRBV24-1 and TRBJ2-2, with a possible D match to TRBD2 (6 bases). CDR1 and CDR2 from the germline V gene are KGHDR and SFDVKD. This CDR3 has 15 amino acids. Trimming pared 1 base from V and 3 bases from J, leaving 8 bases between. The CDR3 sequence: CATSDFERDTGELFF. In DNA form, the CDR3 reads TGTGCCACCAGTGATTTCGAGCGGGACACCGGGGAGCTGTTTTTT.

This sequence joins TRBV7-2 and TRBJ2-7; no clear D gene. The CDR3 spans 14 residues. Germline V gives CDR1 SGHTA, CDR2 FQGNSA. Trimming pared 4 bases from V and 0 bases from J, leaving 10 bases between. CDR3 sequence reads: CASSSVVTSYEQYF. CDR3 DNA: TGTGCCAGCAGCTCGGTGGTCACCTCCTACGAGCAGTACTTC.

The gene calls are TRBV4-2 and TRBJ1-2; 7 bases line up with TRBD1. V gave up 4 bases and J gave up 5 bases; unmatched junction bases: 1. The CDR3 spans 12 residues. Germline-derived CDR1 and CDR2 are LGHNA and YNFKEQ. The CDR3 protein is CASSPTGYGYTF. CDR3 coding DNA: TGTGCCAGCAGCCCGACAGGGTATGGCTACACCTTC.